This TCR beta chain was captured by sequencing in a study of T cell changes during pregnancy in multiple sclerosis. V was clipped by 5 bases and J by 5 bases; unmatched bases: 10. The CDR3 is 15 residues long. Germline V gene lookup returns CDR1 SEHNR and CDR2 FQNEAQ (reference sequence). Using immunoSEQ multiplex PCR, the repertoire was profiled, and TCRdb retains in-frame clones only, with some absent. The sample includes 70,000 to 100,000 clones, roughly nine tenths seen only once; the top ten take more than 1.5%. This clonotype was sampled from a female donor with multiple sclerosis, enrolled in a pregnancy study. The sample in question was peripheral blood, obtained in the first trimester of pregnancy. The V and J genes are TRBV7-9 and TRBJ2-7; the match to TRBD1 covers 9 bases. The CDR3 is CASSLGEQGANEQYF. CDR3 nucleotides: TGTGCCAGCAGCCTCGGGGAACAGGGGGCGAACGAGCAGTACTTC.